This TCR beta chain was documented in a study of blood T cell repertoires in COVID-19. The overall study: The origin of the acute and convalescent COVID-19 samples was the United States, Italy and Spain.

The germline V gene has CDR1 MNHEY and CDR2 SVGEGT. V lost 1 base and J lost 4; bases outside the gene matches: 12. The CDR3 covers 17 residues. TCRdb keeps only in-frame clones here, not all; method: immunoSEQ multiplex PCR. The sample has tens of thousands of clones, 65% to 85% seen once. The material sequenced was peripheral blood. The clonotype originates from a man in his forties or fifties with acute or convalescent COVID-19. The gene calls are TRBV6-2 or TRBV6-3 and TRBJ1-2; 7 nucleotides agree with TRBD1. CDR3 protein: CASSYWNEDRVIYGYTF. The CDR3 region has the DNA TGTGCCAGCAGTTACTGGAACGAAGACAGGGTTATCTATGGCTACACCTTC.